One sample yielded the 21 T cell receptor beta chains listed below, sequenced in a study of T cell changes during pregnancy in multiple sclerosis (dated by TCRdb to between 2018 and 2021). The library was prepared using the immunoSEQ multiplex PCR assay. This is the immuneACCESS table as TCRdb keeps it, with only in-frame sequences that have V and J called. A part of the clones is gone; compared with another copy, unresolved V genes explain less than half, and the rest is unexplained. The sample profile shows about 69,000 clones; just over 90% of them were found once. The biggest ten clones account for approximately 1.5% of the sample. The input for sequencing was peripheral blood, taken in the third trimester of pregnancy. The receptor set was obtained from a female donor with multiple sclerosis, enrolled in a pregnancy study.

The chain employs TRBV28 and TRBJ1-4, with TRBD1 matching 8 bases. CDR1 and CDR2 (germline): MDHEN, SYDVKM. This CDR3 contains 16 residues. The V segment lost 4 bases and the J segment 3 bases; nucleotides outside the gene matches: 7. The CDR3 DNA sequence: TGTGCCAGCAGTTCAAACAGGGGGGATGCTAATGAAAAACTGTTTTTT. It codes for CASSSNRGDANEKLFF.

The rearrangement links TRBV5-6 to TRBJ1-2; the D gene is possibly TRBD1 (5 bases). Between the trimmed V and J ends, which lost 6 bases and 5 bases, there was a span of 8 bases. This CDR3 has 11 amino acids. CDR1 is SGHDT, CDR2 YYEEEE, per germline. CDR3 protein: CASKGVYGYTF. The DNA of the CDR3 is TGTGCCAGCAAAGGGGTATATGGCTACACCTTC.

This clone appeared once. This chain uses TRBV28 with TRBJ1-2, with D perhaps matching TRBD1 (5 bases). CDR1 and CDR2 from the germline V gene are MDHEN and SYDVKM. The CDR3 sequence is 14 residues long. V lost 4 bases and J lost 4, with 13 bases in between. CDR3 loop: CASSYQTASYGYTF. In DNA, the CDR3 is TGTGCCAGCAGTTACCAGACAGCTAGCTATGGCTACACCTTC.

The chain's CDR3 is CAWSPGTGANIQYF. CDR3 coding DNA: TGTGCCTGGAGTCCCGGGACAGGGGCAAACATTCAGTACTTC. The chain joins TRBV30 to TRBJ2-4; TRBD1 agrees at 10 bases. Trimming cost V 2 bases and J 6 bases; bases outside gene matches: 4. Germline values: CDR1 GTSNPN, CDR2 SVGIG (reference sequence). The CDR3 runs to 14 residues.

This clone was detected once. The V and J genes are TRBV30 and TRBJ2-7; 9 bases fit TRBD2. Germline-derived CDR1 and CDR2 are GTSNPN and SVGIG (reference sequence). This CDR3 region has 15 residues. V dropped 2 bases and J dropped 7; count of bases not matched to a gene: 12. CDR3 region: CAWSPRLAVGEEQYF. CDR3 DNA sequence: TGTGCCTGGAGTCCCAGACTAGCGGTGGGAGAAGAGCAGTACTTC.

The rearrangement joins TRBV5-8 to TRBJ2-3; TRBD2 might be the D (5 bases). The CDR3 is 18 amino acids. Germline values: CDR1 SGHTS, CDR2 YDEGEE. Trimming took off 0 bases at V and 4 bases at J, with 21 bases between the two ends. CDR3 nucleotide sequence: TGTGCCAGCAGCTTGGGGCTAGAGGTGACCGCCGGGGCAGATACGCAGTATTTT. Its protein product is CASSLGLEVTAGADTQYF.

The chain employs TRBV29-1 and TRBJ2-1; TRBD2 matches 10 bases. The CDR3 length is 14 residues. Germline loops: CDR1 SQVTM, CDR2 ANQGSEA. Trimming took 2 bases from V and 10 from J; bases not matched to a gene: 8. The CDR3 DNA follows: TGCAGCGTTGAAACAGGACTAGCGGCTGGAGAGCAGTTCTTC. It encodes CSVETGLAAGEQFF.

CDR3 protein: CASSLDQEGIQYF. The DNA for the CDR3 is TGCGCCAGCAGCTTGGACCAGGAAGGCATTCAGTACTTC. The chain is built from TRBV5-1 and TRBJ2-4; D uncertain. This CDR3 is built from 13 residues. Trimming took 0 bases from V and 9 from J, leaving 10 bases between them. CDR1 SGHRS and CDR2 YFSETQ come from the germline V gene.

The chain has TRBV19 and TRBJ2-7, with D perhaps matching TRBD1 (5 bases). The V gene's germline CDR1 is LNHDA and CDR2 SQIVND (reference sequence). Trimming removed 8 bases from V and 0 bases from J, with 11 bases in between. The CDR3 totals 13 residues. The CDR3 is CASSGWGSYEQYF. The CDR3 DNA is TGTGCCAGTTCAGGGTGGGGCTCCTACGAGCAGTACTTC.

This chain connects TRBV10-2 to TRBJ2-3, with 12 positions matching TRBD2. With 7 bases clipped from V and 4 bases from J, the junction kept 6 bases outside the gene matches. In germline, CDR1 is WSHSY, CDR2 SAAADI. This CDR3 region has 15 residues. The CDR3 region is CASKLAGGSADTQYF. The CDR3 coding sequence is TGCGCCAGCAAACTAGCGGGGGGATCGGCAGATACGCAGTATTTT.

This clone has a single count. The rearrangement links TRBV2 to TRBJ1-5; D uncertain. This CDR3 region has 13 residues. Germline lookup yields CDR1 SNHLY and CDR2 FYNNEI. V was trimmed by 4 bases and J by 5 bases, leaving 9 bases between them. CDR3 bases: TGTGCCAGCAGTGTCGGGAGGGATCAGCCCCAGCATTTT. Translating it yields CASSVGRDQPQHF.

The chain couples TRBV7-8 to TRBJ1-1; D is ambiguous. Per the germline V gene, CDR1 is SGHVS and CDR2 is FQNEAQ. The CDR3 is 15 amino acids. V lost 1 base and J 3 bases, leaving 12 bases between the germline ends. DNA for the CDR3: TGTGCCAGCAGCTTAGAGTTCATCGGGTACACTGAAGCTTTCTTT. Amino acid sequence: CASSLEFIGYTEAFF.

The chain is built from TRBV9 and TRBJ1-2; the match to TRBD1 covers 8 bases. The CDR3 sequence is 14 residues long. Germline CDR1 reads SGDLS; CDR2 reads YYNGEE. The trim removed 3 bases at V and 8 bases at J, leaving 9 bases unmatched. CDR3 nucleotide sequence: TGTGCCAGCAGCGGCGAAGACAGGGGCCCGGGCTACACCTTC. Its protein is CASSGEDRGPGYTF.

This clone was found once. V usage is TRBV5-1 and J usage is TRBJ1-1, with D perhaps matching TRBD1 (5 bases). The germline V gene encodes CDR1 SGHRS and CDR2 YFSETQ. The CDR3 runs to 14 residues. V shed 1 base and J shed 4 bases, with 11 bases lying between them. This CDR3 is CASSLRGIVTEAFF. CDR3 in DNA: TGCGCCAGCAGCTTGCGGGGGATAGTCACTGAAGCTTTCTTT.

V is TRBV6-1 and J is TRBJ2-1; the match to TRBD2 covers 8 bases. This CDR3 contains 15 residues. Germline V gives CDR1 MNHNS, CDR2 SASEGT. V shed 0 bases, J shed 8 bases, and the junction held 6 bases outside the gene matches. The CDR3 sequence: CASSEADGGAHEQFF. Here the CDR3 DNA reads TGTGCCAGCAGTGAAGCGGACGGGGGGGCTCATGAGCAGTTCTTC.

This clone was counted a few times. V is TRBV28 and J is TRBJ1-1; the D is unclear. V lost 9 bases to trimming and J lost 0 bases, with 5 bases between them. The CDR3 totals 11 residues. Germline loops: CDR1 MDHEN, CDR2 SYDVKM. DNA for the CDR3: TGTGCCAGTAGAATGAACACTGAAGCTTTCTTT. This gives the protein CASRMNTEAFF.

This sequence joins TRBV5-5 and TRBJ1-3, with D possibly being TRBD1 (5 bases). Trimming took 2 bases from V and 3 from J, leaving 9 bases between them. Germline CDR1 and CDR2: SGHKS and YYEKEE (reference sequence). The CDR3 length is 14 residues. The CDR3 loop is CASSFGAYGNTIYF. In DNA form, the CDR3 reads TGTGCCAGCAGCTTTGGGGCGTATGGAAACACCATATATTTT.

The chain has TRBV9 and TRBJ2-2; 7 nucleotides align to TRBD2. The germline V gene encodes CDR1 SGDLS and CDR2 YYNGEE. The V and J ends lost 5 bases and 1 base, in that order; junction bases with no gene match: 5. This CDR3 has 15 amino acids. CDR3 coding DNA: TGTGCCAGCAGTCAAGCGGGGAGGAACACCGGGGAGCTGTTTTTT. Protein product: CASSQAGRNTGELFF.

The rearrangement links TRBV27 to TRBJ1-2; no clear D. This CDR3 comprises 13 residues. Germline CDR1 MNHEY, CDR2 SMNVEV (reference sequence). V lost 5 bases, J lost 8 bases, and 15 bases lay in between. CDR3 sequence: CASSPIAGLGYTF. Written as DNA, the CDR3 is TGTGCCAGCAGTCCTATCGCCGGGTTGGGCTACACCTTC.

The V call is TRBV20-1, the J call TRBJ2-5, with no clear D. The CDR3 has 10 residues. Trimming shortened V by 6 bases and J by 5 bases, and 7 bases separated the two germline ends. The germline V gene encodes CDR1 DFQATT and CDR2 SNEGSKA (reference sequence). The CDR3 coding sequence is TGCAGTGCCCCGAGGGAGACCCAGTACTTC. It specifies CSAPRETQYF.

CDR3 region: CASSSWTGIGGYNEQFF. The CDR3 DNA follows: TGCGCCAGCAGCTCCTGGACAGGGATTGGGGGCTACAATGAGCAGTTCTTC. The rearrangement links TRBV5-1 to TRBJ2-1, with 8 bases fitting TRBD1. The germline V gene encodes CDR1 SGHRS and CDR2 YFSETQ. CDR3 size: 17 residues. V dropped 3 bases and J dropped 3; count of bases not matched to a gene: 11.